These 22 T cell receptor beta chains came from one sample sequenced in a study of beta chain features in type 1 diabetes. Reverse transcribing all isolated RNA meant expressed TCRB transcripts were sequenced. Sequenced by immunoSEQ multiplex PCR; TCRdb stores in-frame clones only, minus some. The table lists about 140,000 clones, about 7.1% of them singletons. Sequencing used central memory CD4+ T cells from blood. The origin of the receptors is a woman aged 25 to 39 in good health.

V usage is TRBV5-1 and J usage is TRBJ2-1, with D possibly TRBD1 on 6 matching bases. CDR3 size: 17 residues. The V end lost 4 bases, the J end lost 4 bases, and 21 bases lay between the germline ends. Germline-derived CDR1 and CDR2 are SGHRS and YFSETQ. CDR3 amino acids: CASSLSVSPTGYNEQFF. The CDR3 DNA follows: TGCGCCAGCAGCCTCTCGGTCTCACCGACAGGTTACAATGAGCAGTTCTTC.

The chain links TRBV25-1 to TRBJ2-2; D may be TRBD2 (6 bases). Trimming took 0 bases from V and 1 from J, leaving 9 bases between them. CDR1 and CDR2 (germline): MGHDK, SYGVNS. This CDR3 is built from 16 residues. In DNA form, the CDR3 reads TGTGCCAGCAGTGAATATCGGGGGAGGAACACCGGGGAGCTGTTTTTT. Translated: CASSEYRGRNTGELFF.

The chain is built from TRBV29-1 and TRBJ2-3; the match to TRBD2 covers 8 bases. The CDR3 runs 15 residues. The V gene end was trimmed by 7 bases and the J gene end by 7 bases; junction bases not matched to a gene: 16. Germline V lookup: CDR1 SQVTM, CDR2 ANQGSEA. The CDR3 DNA follows: TGCAGCGCGCCCCCACGGGGGGGCGTAATGAATACGCAGTATTTT. Translating it yields CSAPPRGGVMNTQYF.

In its sample, this clone was seen many times. The CDR3 loop is CASSLSGPTGWGEGTEAFF. CDR3 DNA: TGTGCCAGCAGCTTATCAGGGCCGACAGGGTGGGGTGAGGGCACTGAAGCTTTCTTT. This chain links TRBV7-2 with TRBJ1-1; TRBD1 aligns across 7 bases. CDR1 is SGHTA and CDR2 is FQGNSA in the germline V gene. After removal of 2 bases from V and 4 bases from J, the junction contained 19 bases not matched to a gene. The CDR3 consists of 19 residues.

V usage is TRBV7-2 and J usage is TRBJ2-7; D is possibly TRBD1 (6 bases). Germline-derived CDR1 and CDR2 are SGHTA and FQGNSA. The V end lost 4 bases, the J end lost 3 bases, and 13 bases lay between the germline ends. The length of the CDR3 is 14 residues. The CDR3 region has the DNA TGTGCCAGCAGCTCCCGGGACAAGATCTACGAGCAGTACTTC. Its translation: CASSSRDKIYEQYF.

This clone was picked up many times. The V gene is TRBV30, the J gene TRBJ1-1; no reliable D call. Germline V lookup: CDR1 GTSNPN, CDR2 SVGIG (reference sequence). The CDR3 sequence is 14 residues long. The ends were cut back, 4 bases at V and 0 bases at J, with 12 bases in the middle. This CDR3 is CAWTRVSVNTEAFF. As DNA, the CDR3 is TGTGCCTGGACCCGTGTATCGGTGAACACTGAAGCTTTCTTT.

This chain connects TRBV28 to TRBJ2-1; 9 nucleotides agree with TRBD1. CDR1 is MDHEN, CDR2 SYDVKM, per germline. The CDR3 length is 15 residues. Losses at the gene ends were 7 bases for V and 5 bases for J; bases not matched to a gene: 9. This CDR3 reads CASTSRDRANNEQFF. CDR3 DNA: TGTGCCAGCACTTCCCGGGACAGGGCAAACAATGAGCAGTTCTTC.

This clone was counted at least ten times. CDR3 region: CASSRGLAGVDEQYF. Here the CDR3 DNA reads TGTGCCAGCAGCCGGGGACTAGCGGGAGTAGACGAGCAGTACTTC. This chain uses TRBV7-2 with TRBJ2-7, with 14 nucleotides matching TRBD2. The CDR3 has 15 amino acids. The germline V gene has CDR1 SGHTA and CDR2 FQGNSA. V shed 5 bases and J 5 bases; nucleotides not matched to a gene: 5.

The sample holds a few counts of this clone. This chain connects TRBV19 to TRBJ1-1, with 7 bases aligning to TRBD1. This CDR3 is built from 13 residues. Per germline, CDR1 LNHDA and CDR2 SQIVND (reference sequence). The V gene end was trimmed by 5 bases and the J gene end by 0 bases; junction bases not matched to a gene: 0. The chain's CDR3 is CASSDRVNTEAFF. The CDR3 region has the DNA TGTGCCAGTAGTGACAGGGTGAACACTGAAGCTTTCTTT.

V is TRBV6-6 and J is TRBJ2-5; D is possibly TRBD1 (6 bases). Trimming removed 2 bases from V and 5 bases from J, with 18 bases in between. CDR1 and CDR2 (germline): MNHNY, SVGAGI (reference sequence). There are 16 residues in the CDR3. CDR3 nucleotide sequence: TGTGCCAGCAGTTACCGAGGGACAACTAAGTCCGAGACCCAGTACTTC. This gives the protein CASSYRGTTKSETQYF.

The table lists this clone with a few counts. The chain joins TRBV2 to TRBJ2-7; a possible D gene is TRBD1 (5 bases). The CDR3 runs 12 residues. V lost 6 bases and J lost 6, with 12 bases in between. Germline lookup yields CDR1 SNHLY and CDR2 FYNNEI. The CDR3 protein is CASSDDQGEQYF. CDR3 sequence (DNA): TGTGCCAGCAGCGACGACCAGGGCGAGCAGTACTTC.

V usage is TRBV7-9 and J usage is TRBJ2-7, with D maybe TRBD2 (5 bases). This CDR3 is 15 amino acids long. Germline assignment: CDR1 SEHNR and CDR2 FQNEAQ (reference sequence). V gave up 4 bases and J gave up 0 bases, with 13 bases separating them. CDR3 bases: TGTGCCAGCAGCTCTACCGGGGAAAGCTCCTACGAGCAGTACTTC. Its protein is CASSSTGESSYEQYF.

Ten or more counts support this clone. This chain connects TRBV7-9 to TRBJ2-1; the match to TRBD2 covers 11 bases. There are 16 residues in the CDR3. Germline V gene data show CDR1 as SEHNR and CDR2 as FQNEAQ (reference sequence). The junction had 9 bases not matched to a gene; V was cut back by 3 bases and J by 8 bases. The CDR3 DNA reads as TGTGCCAGCAGCTTGGGTCTAGCGGGAGGCCCGGATGAGCAGTTCTTC. Amino acid sequence: CASSLGLAGGPDEQFF.

The chain combines TRBV6-1 with TRBJ2-7, with TRBD1 identical over 8 bases. J lost 9 bases, V lost 4 bases, and 11 bases had no gene match. This CDR3 is built from 14 residues. CDR1 is MNHNS and CDR2 is SASEGT in the germline V gene. CDR3 residues: CASSGTGPGVGQYF. The CDR3 bases are TGTGCCAGCAGTGGGACAGGGCCCGGTGTCGGGCAGTACTTC.

This clone was seen a few times. The chain recombines TRBV19 with TRBJ1-1, with 7 bases identical to TRBD1. Germline V gene lookup returns CDR1 LNHDA and CDR2 SQIVND (reference sequence). Germline trimming cut 5 bases from V and 6 bases from J; bases unmatched to any gene: 6. The CDR3 consists of 13 residues. CDR3 nucleotide sequence: TGTGCCAGTAGTCGGCATCAGGGGGCTGAAGCTTTCTTT. The encoded protein is CASSRHQGAEAFF.

The chain has TRBV7-2 and TRBJ1-1; D may be TRBD1 (6 bases). Per germline, CDR1 SGHTA and CDR2 FQGNSA. The CDR3 spans 14 residues. Trimming removed 3 bases from V and 1 base from J, with 9 bases in between. The CDR3 is CASSFPGQNTEAFF. The CDR3 DNA follows: TGTGCCAGCAGCTTTCCGGGACAGAACACTGAAGCTTTCTTT.

A few counts support this clone. The chain is built from TRBV28 and TRBJ2-5, with D maybe TRBD1 (6 bases). Germline V gives CDR1 MDHEN, CDR2 SYDVKM. The CDR3 has 14 residues. V was shortened by 5 bases and J by 1 base, with 11 bases between the two germline ends. The CDR3 DNA is TGTGCCAGCAGTCGAGGGGGTCCCCAAGAGACCCAGTACTTC. Encoded protein: CASSRGGPQETQYF. Filled out from reference TRBV28 and TRBJ2-5, the complete variable domain reads DVKVTQSSRYLVKRTGEKVFLECVQDMDHENMFWYRQDPGLGLRLIYFSYDVKMKEKGDIPEGYSVSREKKERFSLILESASTNQTSMYLCASSRGGPQETQYFGPGTRLLVL.

This sequence joins TRBV7-2 and TRBJ2-7, with 7 positions matching TRBD2. Germline CDR1 reads SGHTA; CDR2 reads FQGNSA. V was pared by 1 base and J by 6 bases, with 6 bases of the junction left unmatched. The CDR3 runs to 14 residues. Written as DNA, the CDR3 is TGTGCCAGCAGCTTAGATGGCGCTAGCGGCGAGCAGTACTTC. As protein: CASSLDGASGEQYF.

CDR3 residues: CASSRTSGTGEQYF. CDR3 sequence (DNA): TGTGCCAGCAGCCGGACTAGCGGGACGGGCGAGCAGTACTTC. J is TRBJ2-7 and V is TRBV10-3, with 12 nucleotides matching TRBD2. Per the germline V gene, CDR1 is ENHRY and CDR2 is SYGVKD. The CDR3 spans 14 residues. V dropped 10 bases and J dropped 6; count of bases not matched to a gene: 10.

This clone was picked up a small number of times. The chain joins TRBV18 to TRBJ1-5; D unclear. This CDR3 has 13 amino acids. V shed 2 bases and J shed 5 bases, with 7 bases lying between them. Per germline, CDR1 KGHSH and CDR2 LQKENI. CDR3 coding DNA: TGTGCCAGCTCACCAATCCAGGATCAGCCCCAGCATTTT. This gives the protein CASSPIQDQPQHF.

This rearrangement joins TRBV11-3 to TRBJ2-5; 7 bases line up with TRBD2. There are 16 residues in the CDR3. V lost 3 bases, J lost 2 bases, and 9 bases stayed unmatched. Germline CDR1 SGHNT, CDR2 YENEEA. CDR3 DNA: TGTGCCAGCAGCTTGGGAGGGCAGGATTATCAAGAGACCCAGTACTTC. It specifies CASSLGGQDYQETQYF.

The chain uses TRBV6-5 and TRBJ2-1; 12 bases agree with TRBD1. This CDR3 contains 14 residues. Per the germline V gene, CDR1 is MNHEY and CDR2 is SVGAGI. V was pared by 7 bases and J by 9 bases, with 7 bases of the junction left unmatched. The CDR3 sequence: CASNTGQGATEQFF. CDR3 bases: TGTGCCAGCAATACGGGACAGGGGGCCACTGAGCAGTTCTTC.